The rows below give T cell receptor beta chains drawn from one sample of a study of T cell responses to AZD1222 COVID-19 vaccine. The protocol was immunoSEQ multiplex PCR, while the TCRdb copy is restricted to in-frame clones and leaves out a portion. Of about 160,000 clones detected, approximately 92% appear once; the ten largest clones hold roughly 3.4%. The sequenced sample was peripheral blood, obtained 28 days after the second AZD1222 dose. All receptors come from an adult who received the AZD1222 COVID-19 vaccine. CDR3s include the opening cysteine and the closing phenylalanine or tryptophan. A D gene is named only where the DNA matches it firmly. Clone size is not always given. Where it is, it says once, few, many or a class for expanded clones.

d_gene	abundance	v_gene	j_gene	CDR3nt	CDR3aa
NA	few	TRBV24-1	TRBJ1-5	TGTGCCACCAGTGAGGGCCGAGGCATTAGCAATCAGCCCCAGCATTTT	CATSEGRGISNQPQHF
NA	once	TRBV6-5	TRBJ2-7	TGTGCCAGCAAAGACAGATTCTACGAGCAGTACTTC	CASKDRFYEQYF
NA	NA	TRBV4-3	TRBJ1-1	TGCGCCAGCAGCCAAGATACAGGGTGGAACACTGAAGCTTTCTTT	CASSQDTGWNTEAFF
TRBD1	NA	TRBV6-2/TRBV6-3	TRBJ1-1	TGTGCCAGCAGTTCCCAGGGGGTGAACACTGAAGCTTTCTTT	CASSSQGVNTEAFF
NA	NA	TRBV9	TRBJ2-7	TGTGCCACCAGGGTAGGGACATGTCCCTACGAGCAGTACTTC	CATRVGTCPYEQYF
NA	NA	TRBV28	TRBJ1-5	TGTGCCAGCAGTTTGCTGAATAGCAATCAGCCCCAGCATTTT	CASSLLNSNQPQHF
NA	NA	TRBV6-5	TRBJ2-3	TGTGCCAGCAGCACAGGGTCCAGCACAGATACGCAGTATTTT	CASSTGSSTDTQYF
TRBD2	NA	TRBV3-1/TRBV3-2	TRBJ2-3	TGTGCCAGCAGCCGTAGCGGGGACAAGGAAACGCAGTATTTT	CASSRSGDKETQYF
NA	NA	TRBV5-1	TRBJ1-3	TGCGCCAGCAGCTCCTCCTCGGGATCCTCTGGAAACACCATATATTTT	CASSSSSGSSGNTIYF
NA	NA	TRBV13	TRBJ1-3	TGTGCCAGCAGACCTACAGGGTTAGGAAACACCATATATTTT	CASRPTGLGNTIYF
NA	NA	TRBV28	TRBJ2-1	TGTGCCAGCAGCAACCGGGATGAGCAGTTCTTC	CASSNRDEQFF
TRBD1	NA	TRBV28	TRBJ1-5	TGTGCCAGCAGTTTATCTGGGACAGGGGCTCAGCCCCAGCATTTT	CASSLSGTGAQPQHF
NA	NA	TRBV6-5	TRBJ1-1	TGTGCCAGTATAGGACAGACGAACACTGAAGCTTTCTTT	CASIGQTNTEAFF
TRBD2	NA	TRBV4-3	TRBJ2-1	TGCGCCAGCAGCCACGCAGGGACTAGCGATCCCTCCTACAATGAGCAGTTCTTC	CASSHAGTSDPSYNEQFF
NA	NA	TRBV5-8	TRBJ2-7	TGTGCCAGCAGCCCGGTTGGGCGCGGGGCTGGGTACGAGCAGTACTTC	CASSPVGRGAGYEQYF
TRBD2	NA	TRBV10-3	TRBJ2-1	TGTGCCATCAGGGGGACTAGCGGGAGTAGTCTAGGTGAGCAGTTCTTC	CAIRGTSGSSLGEQFF
NA	NA	TRBV5-1	TRBJ2-7	TGCGCCAGCAGCTTGGATAGAGCGGCAATCTACGAGCAGTACTTC	CASSLDRAAIYEQYF
TRBD2	NA	TRBV7-3	TRBJ2-1	TGTGCCAGCAGCGGATTCGGGACTAGCTCCTACAATGAGCAGTTCTTC	CASSGFGTSSYNEQFF
NA	NA	TRBV5-8	TRBJ1-2	TGTGCCAGCAGCTCCCCAGAGGGCTATGGCTACACCTTC	CASSSPEGYGYTF
TRBD2	NA	TRBV4-3	TRBJ2-1	TGCGCCAGCAGCCAGGGGACTAGCGGGCAGCAGTTCTTC	CASSQGTSGQQFF
NA	NA	TRBV7-9	TRBJ2-7	TGTGCCAGCAGCTTAGTAGGCGCCTACGAGCAGTACTTC	CASSLVGAYEQYF
TRBD1	NA	TRBV6-5	TRBJ1-5	TGTGCCAGCAGCCACCCGGGACAGAATAATCAGCCCCAGCATTTT	CASSHPGQNNQPQHF
TRBD1	once	TRBV7-9	TRBJ2-3	TGTGCCAGCAGCTTAGTCGTGGGACAGGGCACAGATACGCAGTATTTT	CASSLVVGQGTDTQYF
TRBD1	NA	TRBV5-4	TRBJ1-6	TGTGCCAGCAGCTTTACCGGGACAGGGCGGAATTCACCCCTCCACTTT	CASSFTGTGRNSPLHF
NA	NA	TRBV27	TRBJ2-1	TGTGCCAGCAGTTTAGTCGGCAATGAGCAGTTCTTC	CASSLVGNEQFF
NA	NA	TRBV30	TRBJ2-1	TGTGCCTGGAGTGTATCGGGGGCCTCGCAGTTCTTC	CAWSVSGASQFF
NA	NA	TRBV24-1	TRBJ2-5	TGTGCCACCGGAGGGGGCGAGACCCAGTACTTC	CATGGGETQYF
NA	once	TRBV20-1	TRBJ1-2	TGCAGTGCTAGAGATGCTTATGGCTACACCTTC	CSARDAYGYTF
NA	NA	TRBV7-2	TRBJ1-6	TGTGCCAGCAGCTTTCTGTCCGGCTCCTATAATTCACCCCTCCACTTT	CASSFLSGSYNSPLHF
NA	NA	TRBV5-8	TRBJ1-1	TGTGCCAGCAGCAAGGGACACGGATACACTGAAGCTTTCTTT	CASSKGHGYTEAFF
TRBD2	NA	TRBV27	TRBJ2-7	TGTGCCAGCAGTCCCGGGACTAGTTACTACGAGCAGTACTTC	CASSPGTSYYEQYF
TRBD1	NA	TRBV19	TRBJ1-5	TGTGCCAGTAGTATGGTATACAGGGGGCCCCTCGGTAGCAATCAGCCCCAGCATTTT	CASSMVYRGPLGSNQPQHF
NA	once	TRBV14	TRBJ1-4	TGTGCCAGCAGCCAGATGGGGGCAACTAATGAAAAACTGTTTTTT	CASSQMGATNEKLFF
TRBD1	once	TRBV27	TRBJ2-1	TGTGCCAGCAGTTTTTGGGACAGGGACGATGAGCAGTTCTTC	CASSFWDRDDEQFF
NA	NA	TRBV6-1	TRBJ1-1	TGTGCCAGCAGTGAATTAGGACCGAACACTGAAGCTTTCTTT	CASSELGPNTEAFF
NA	once	TRBV5-1	TRBJ1-5	TGCGCCAGCAGCTTGGACAGCTTTAGCAATCAGCCCCAGCATTTT	CASSLDSFSNQPQHF
NA	NA	TRBV4-2	TRBJ2-3	TGTGCCAGCAGCCCCGCCGGTCGGGGGGCGCGTAGCACAGATACGCAGTATTTT	CASSPAGRGARSTDTQYF
TRBD1	NA	TRBV6-5	TRBJ2-7	TGTGCCAGCAGTTACGAAGACAGGGGCCTCGCCTACGAGCAGTACTTC	CASSYEDRGLAYEQYF
NA	NA	TRBV5-4	TRBJ2-6	TGTGCCAGCAGCGCCGTTCCAGGGGCCTCTGGGGCCAACGTCCTGACTTTC	CASSAVPGASGANVLTF
TRBD1	NA	TRBV6-1	TRBJ1-4	TGTGCCAGCAGTGATGGGACAGGGGGGGAGTTTTCTGAAAAACTGTTTTTT	CASSDGTGGEFSEKLFF
NA	few	TRBV6-1	TRBJ2-7	TGTGCCAGCAGTGAAGGGGGCGCCTTCTACGAGCAGTACTTC	CASSEGGAFYEQYF
TRBD2	NA	TRBV7-9	TRBJ2-3	TGTGCCAGCAGCACTAGCGTGCACCCTGCTAGCACAGATACGCAGTATTTT	CASSTSVHPASTDTQYF
NA	NA	TRBV14	TRBJ1-4	TGTGCCAGCAGCCGTTTGTGGGGGGGAAATGAAAAACTGTTTTTT	CASSRLWGGNEKLFF
TRBD1	NA	TRBV2	TRBJ2-7	TGTGCCAGCAGTGTGGACAGGGGAACCTACGAGCAGTACTTC	CASSVDRGTYEQYF
NA	NA	TRBV30	TRBJ1-2	TGTGCCTGGATCCTGAGACAGTCAGATTATGGCTACACCTTC	CAWILRQSDYGYTF
NA	NA	TRBV15	TRBJ2-7	TGTGCCACCAGCAGGTCCTGGGACGAGCAGTACTTC	CATSRSWDEQYF
TRBD1	NA	TRBV6-4	TRBJ2-3	TGTGCCAGCAGTGTCCATCTTGTCAATGGGACAGGGGAGCCGAGGGGAATTTTT	CASSVHLVNGTGEPRGIF
NA	NA	TRBV5-6	TRBJ1-5	TGTGCCAGCAGCTTGTCAAGGGAGAACGGACAGCCCCAGCATTTT	CASSLSRENGQPQHF
NA	once	TRBV28	TRBJ2-7	TGTGCCAGCAGTTTTGGGGAGGGACAAACCTACGAGCAGTACTTC	CASSFGEGQTYEQYF
NA	NA	TRBV27	TRBJ2-1	NA	CASSSSLALSRDEQFF
TRBD1	NA	TRBV24-1	TRBJ2-7	TGTGCCACCAGTGACCAAACCGGGACAGGTAATTCCGAGCAGTACTTC	CATSDQTGTGNSEQYF
NA	NA	TRBV2	TRBJ2-3	TGTGCCAGCAGACGCGGGCCAACTACGCAGTATTTT	CASRRGPTTQYF
NA	NA	TRBV24-1	TRBJ1-5	TGTGCCACCAGTGATTCGGGGCTCGAGGGTCAGCCCCAGCATTTT	CATSDSGLEGQPQHF
TRBD1	NA	TRBV5-1	TRBJ1-2	TGCGCCAGCAGCCTGGGATGGGGACAGGGGACCGATGGCTACACCTTC	CASSLGWGQGTDGYTF